A single sample is the source of the 25 T cell receptor beta chains below, sequenced in a study of cytomegalovirus exposure and HLA in healthy donors. With 60 Vbeta and 13 Jbeta primers, the PCR was carried out. The method was immunoSEQ multiplex PCR; TCRdb's version includes in-frame clones alone and lacks a portion of them. Found here are 130,000 to 150,000 clones, 75% to 90% of them singletons; the top ten hold about 4.3%. The specimen sequenced was PBMCs. These receptors originate from a middle-aged man in good health and CMV-seronegative.

In this sample, this clone turned up a few times. V is TRBV5-1 and J is TRBJ1-3; no firm D call. Trimming took off 4 bases at V and 0 bases at J, with 8 bases between the two ends. The germline V gene has CDR1 SGHRS and CDR2 YFSETQ. There are 14 residues in the CDR3. Written as DNA, the CDR3 is TGCGCCAGCAGCCTACAGACCTCTGGAAACACCATATATTTT. As protein: CASSLQTSGNTIYF.

This clone showed up just once. V is TRBV18 and J is TRBJ1-2; D gene ambiguous. V lost 0 bases to trimming and J lost 0 bases, with 5 bases between them. There are 14 residues in the CDR3. Germline lookup yields CDR1 KGHSH and CDR2 LQKENI. CDR3 DNA sequence: TGTGCCAGCTCACCACCGTCAGCTAACTATGGCTACACCTTC. Translated: CASSPPSANYGYTF.

J is TRBJ2-7 and V is TRBV2, with D tentatively TRBD1 (6 bases). Germline V gene lookup returns CDR1 SNHLY and CDR2 FYNNEI. The CDR3 runs 13 residues. The V and J ends lost 8 bases and 6 bases respectively, with 17 bases between them. The CDR3 is CASQEQGLGEQYF. As DNA, the CDR3 is TGTGCCAGCCAGGAACAGGGCCTTGGCGAGCAGTACTTC.

This chain uses TRBV6-1 with TRBJ2-7; 8 bases align to TRBD1. Per the germline V gene, CDR1 is MNHNS and CDR2 is SASEGT. The CDR3 contains 13 residues. V lost 6 bases to trimming and J lost 5 bases; unmatched junction nucleotides: 6. For the CDR3, the DNA is TGTGCCAGCAGGAGGACAGGGATCCACGAGCAGTACTTC. It translates to CASRRTGIHEQYF.

V gene TRBV14 combines with J gene TRBJ2-5; D call uncertain. The J call may be wrong; the DNA end is better matched by TRBJ2-7. The CDR3 runs 13 residues. In germline, CDR1 is SGHDN, CDR2 FVKESK. The CDR3 is CASSHSDRYEQYF. CDR3 DNA: TGTGCCAGCAGCCACAGCGATCGGTACGAGCAGTACTTC.

The rearrangement links TRBV7-2 to TRBJ2-1; TRBD2 agrees at 13 bases. CDR1 SGHTA and CDR2 FQGNSA come from the germline V gene. The CDR3 extends over 17 amino acids. J gave up 2 bases and V 4 bases, and 5 bases lay outside the gene matches. CDR3 nucleotide sequence: TGTGCCAGCAGCTCCCGACTAGCGGGGGGCCCCTACAATGAGCAGTTCTTC. This codes for CASSSRLAGGPYNEQFF.

The chain carries TRBV6-5 and TRBJ1-1; tentative D call: TRBD1 (6 bases). CDR3 length equals 13 residues. The ends were cut back, 8 bases at V and 1 base at J, with 11 bases in the middle. Germline lookup yields CDR1 MNHEY and CDR2 SVGAGI. The CDR3 DNA reads TGTGCCAGCCTCCAACAGGGGAACACTGAAGCTTTCTTT. Translating gives CASLQQGNTEAFF.

V and J are TRBV15 and TRBJ2-7; 9 positions agree with TRBD1. Germline CDR1 and CDR2: LNHNV and YYDKDF (reference sequence). The CDR3 extends over 15 amino acids. After removal of 3 bases from V and 3 bases from J, the junction contained 6 bases not matched to a gene. CDR3 amino acids: CATSSPTGGGYEQYF. In DNA, the CDR3 is TGTGCCACCAGCAGCCCGACAGGGGGGGGCTACGAGCAGTACTTC.

The genes are TRBV2 and TRBJ1-3; D is possibly TRBD1 (5 bases). Germline CDR1 SNHLY, CDR2 FYNNEI. The CDR3 is 14 residues long. V lost 2 bases to trimming and J lost 2 bases, with 7 bases between them. In DNA form, the CDR3 reads TGTGCCAGCAGTGAAACGGGGGCTGGAAACACCATATATTTT. It specifies CASSETGAGNTIYF.

The V gene is TRBV7-3, the J gene TRBJ1-6; D might be TRBD1 (6 bases). Looked up from germline, CDR1 is SGHTA and CDR2 is FQGTGA. Trimming removed 2 bases from V and 8 bases from J, with 16 bases in between. The CDR3 runs to 16 residues. The CDR3 nucleotides read TGTGCCAGCAGCTTATTACCCGGGACACCCGATTCACCCCTCCACTTT. Protein: CASSLLPGTPDSPLHF.

The DNA of the CDR3 is TGTGCCAGCAGCTCCCCACCGGTCAACACTGAAGCTTTCTTT. Residues: CASSSPPVNTEAFF. The V and J genes are TRBV7-8 and TRBJ1-1, with unresolved D. CDR1 is SGHVS, CDR2 FQNEAQ, per germline. Trimming took 4 bases from V and 2 from J, leaving 11 bases between them. The CDR3 has 14 residues. The whole variable domain, filled in from reference TRBV7-8 and TRBJ1-1, reads GAGVSQSPRYKVAKRGQDVALRCDPISGHVSLFWYQQALGQGPEFLTYFQNEAQLDKSGLPSDRFFAERPEGSVSTLKIQRTQQEDSAVYLCASSSPPVNTEAFFGQGTRLTVV.

The V and J genes are TRBV7-7 and TRBJ2-3; 11 bases agree with TRBD2. V shed 3 bases and J 4 bases; nucleotides not matched to a gene: 6. The V gene's germline CDR1 is SSHAT and CDR2 FNYEAQ (reference sequence). This CDR3 is built from 16 residues. The DNA of the CDR3 is TGTGCCAGCAGCTTTGGTAGCGGGGGGGCCGCAGATACGCAGTATTTT. It codes for CASSFGSGGAADTQYF.

The chain uses TRBV4-3 and TRBJ2-1; 12 nucleotides match TRBD2. This CDR3 is built from 14 residues. The trim removed 4 bases at V and 6 bases at J, leaving 1 base unmatched. Germline V CDR1 and CDR2: LGHNA, YSLEER. The CDR3 region is CASSPSGGANEQFF. In nucleotides, the CDR3 is TGCGCCAGCAGCCCTAGCGGGGGGGCCAATGAGCAGTTCTTC.

This chain joins TRBV6-5 and TRBJ1-1; D gene unclear. This CDR3 has 13 residues. V was clipped by 6 bases and J by 1 base, with 9 bases between them. CDR1 is MNHEY, CDR2 SVGAGI, per germline. CDR3 loop: CASRYMRNTEAFF. Written as DNA, the CDR3 is TGTGCCAGCAGGTACATGAGGAACACTGAAGCTTTCTTT.

V gene TRBV7-8 combines with J gene TRBJ2-5, with D possibly TRBD2 on 5 matching bases. Germline loops: CDR1 SGHVS, CDR2 FQNEAQ. This CDR3 has 13 residues. Deletions cut 0 bases from V and 5 bases from J, with 7 bases between. The CDR3 DNA reads as TGTGCCAGCAGCTTAGCGCGGGTTGAGACCCAGTACTTC. The encoded protein is CASSLARVETQYF.

This chain links TRBV9 with TRBJ1-4; 7 nucleotides agree with TRBD1. Per germline, CDR1 SGDLS and CDR2 YYNGEE. V lost 3 bases, J lost 3 bases, and 5 bases stayed unmatched. The CDR3 length is 15 residues. The CDR3 loop reads CASSEQGYPNEKLFF. In nucleotides, the CDR3 is TGTGCCAGCAGCGAACAGGGGTACCCTAATGAAAAACTGTTTTTT.

The count of this clone is one. The rearrangement links TRBV9 to TRBJ1-1, with D perhaps TRBD1 (5 bases). Germline lookup yields CDR1 SGDLS and CDR2 YYNGEE. The CDR3 covers 15 residues. V was clipped by 4 bases and J by 5 bases, with 18 bases between them. Written as DNA, the CDR3 is TGTGCCAGCAGCCCCCAGATTAGGGGTAAAACTGAAGCTTTCTTT. Translation: CASSPQIRGKTEAFF. Based on the CDR3 plus reference TRBV9 and TRBJ1-1, the full variable domain is DSGVTQTPKHLITATGQRVTLRCSPRSGDLSVYWYQQSLDQGLQFLIQYYNGEERAKGNILERFSAQQFPDLHSELNLSSLELGDSALYFCASSPQIRGKTEAFFGQGTRLTVV.

The rearrangement links TRBV6-5 to TRBJ1-1; a weak D match, TRBD1 (6 bases). In germline, CDR1 is MNHEY, CDR2 SVGAGI. This CDR3 has 14 residues. Trimming took 10 bases from V and 1 from J, leaving 16 bases between them. The CDR3 sequence is CATTQGTPNTEAFF. The DNA for the CDR3 is TGTGCCACCACACAAGGGACACCGAACACTGAAGCTTTCTTT.

The V gene is TRBV5-1, the J gene TRBJ1-2; 9 nucleotides line up with TRBD1. The germline V gene encodes CDR1 SGHRS and CDR2 YFSETQ. The CDR3 consists of 16 residues. Germline trimming cut 4 bases from V and 6 bases from J; bases unmatched to any gene: 13. The CDR3 bases are TGCGCCAGCAGCAACCCGGGACAGGGAGGCCTTGATGGCTACACCTTC. It is translated as CASSNPGQGGLDGYTF.

V gene TRBV5-8 combines with J gene TRBJ2-7; D is undetermined. This CDR3 comprises 12 residues. The germline CDR1 and CDR2 sequences are SGHTS and YDEGEE. The germline V and J ends were trimmed by 1 base and 4 bases, with 6 bases remaining between them. CDR3 sequence (DNA): TGTGCCAGCAGCTTGAGCCATTACGAGCAGTACTTC. Residues: CASSLSHYEQYF.

As for this clone: The same CDR3 arises from other DNA sequences in this sample as well. The chain's CDR3 is CASSPEGSSPLHF. The CDR3 DNA reads TGTGCCAGCTCACCTGAGGGAAGTTCCCCCCTCCACTTT. The rearrangement uses TRBV18 and TRBJ1-6; D call uncertain. There are 13 residues in the CDR3. Trimming cost V 3 bases and J 13 bases, with 13 bases left between them. Germline CDR1 reads KGHSH; CDR2 reads LQKENI.

The CDR3 loop reads CAWTSGGGYTF. CDR3 in DNA: TGTGCCTGGACCTCAGGGGGCGGCTACACCTTC. The chain is built from TRBV30 and TRBJ1-2, with TRBD1 matching 8 bases. This CDR3 contains 11 residues. Germline CDR1 reads GTSNPN; CDR2 reads SVGIG (reference sequence). V dropped 4 bases and J dropped 8; count of bases not matched to a gene: 3.

With respect to this clone: This sample includes further DNA sequences coding for the same CDR3. The CDR3 region is CAWSAGSGNTIYF. CDR3 in DNA: TGTGCCTGGAGTGCGGGCTCTGGAAACACCATATATTTT. J is TRBJ1-3 and V is TRBV30; D is ambiguous. The CDR3 is 13 residues long. V lost 1 base, J lost 0 bases, and 4 bases lay in between. Germline lookup yields CDR1 GTSNPN and CDR2 SVGIG (reference sequence).

The chain recombines TRBV29-1 with TRBJ2-7; TRBD1 aligns across 8 bases. After removal of 3 bases from V and 6 bases from J, the junction contained 7 bases not matched to a gene. The CDR3 totals 13 residues. Germline CDR1 SQVTM, CDR2 ANQGSEA. The CDR3 DNA follows: TGCAGCGTTGAGAGACAGGGGCTCAGCGAGCAGTACTTC. The encoded protein is CSVERQGLSEQYF.

The V and J genes are TRBV30 and TRBJ1-6, with 8 positions matching TRBD1. Germline CDR1 GTSNPN, CDR2 SVGIG (reference sequence). The CDR3 sequence is 12 residues long. The CDR3 spells CALGQGGSPLHF. CDR3 bases: TGTGCTTTAGGACAGGGAGGCTCACCCCTCCACTTT.